Below are 10 T cell receptor beta chains sequenced from a single sample in a study of response to subunit inactivated influenza vaccine. One entry per CDR3 protein, called by TCRdb with MiXCR from the RT-PCR reads. Among around 710,000 distinct CDR3 sequences listed, 11% to 15% were seen once. The specimen comprised PBMCs from blood, sampled approximately 15 days before vaccination. Receptor source: a man aged 45-65 years who received an inactivated influenza vaccine.

The chain has TRBV7-3 and TRBJ2-6, with 9 bases matching TRBD1. This CDR3 is 19 amino acids long. V lost 5 bases, J lost 1 base, and 12 bases stayed unmatched. Germline V gene sequence: CDR1 SGHTA, CDR2 FQGTGA. CDR3 nucleotide sequence: TGTGCCAGCAGCCCCACCCCGGGACAGGGATCGTCTGGGGCCAACGTCCTGACTTTC. This codes for CASSPTPGQGSSGANVLTF. Supplemented by reference TRBV7-3 and TRBJ2-6, the full variable domain reads GAGVSQTPSNKVTEKGKYVELRCDPISGHTALYWYRQSLGQGPEFLIYFQGTGAADDSGLPNDRFFAVRPEGSVSTLKIQRTERGDSAVYLCASSPTPGQGSSGANVLTFGAGSRLTVL.

There are many counts of this clonotype. The chain uses TRBV5-1 and TRBJ1-4, with D possibly being TRBD1 (6 bases). This CDR3 has 14 residues. In germline, CDR1 is SGHRS, CDR2 YFSETQ. Trimming cost V 0 bases and J 8 bases, with 11 bases left between them. CDR3 DNA: TGCGCCAGCAGCTTGGAGGCGAGGGGGGAAAAACTGTTTTTT. Translation gives CASSLEARGEKLFF.

The chain has TRBV16 and TRBJ1-1; 7 bases map to TRBD1. This CDR3 contains 15 residues. The J segment lost 3 bases and the V segment lost 0 bases, leaving 4 bases of the junction unmatched. Germline V gives CDR1 KGHSY, CDR2 FQNENV. The CDR3 sequence: CASSQSKGAYTEAFF. The CDR3 DNA follows: TGTGCCAGCAGCCAATCTAAGGGGGCTTACACTGAAGCTTTCTTT. Using reference TRBV16 and TRBJ1-1 for the parts outside the CDR3, the full variable domain is GEEVAQTPKHLVRGEGQKAKLYCAPIKGHSYVFWYQQVLKNEFKFLISFQNENVFDETGMPKERFSAKCLPNSPCSLEIQATKLEDSAVYFCASSQSKGAYTEAFFGQGTRLTVV.

This clonotype was seen a few times. This sequence joins TRBV7-8 and TRBJ1-6; D is unclear. Germline V lookup: CDR1 SGHVS, CDR2 FQNEAQ. Trimming cost V 5 bases and J 3 bases, with 14 bases left between them. The CDR3 runs 16 residues. The CDR3 sequence: CASSPGRELYNSPLHF. Here the CDR3 DNA reads TGTGCCAGCAGCCCTGGTCGGGAGCTCTATAATTCACCCCTCCACTTT.

The J gene is TRBJ2-1, the V gene TRBV29-1; D may be TRBD1 (6 bases). Trimming took off 6 bases at V and 4 bases at J, with 10 bases between the two ends. The CDR3 consists of 12 residues. Germline V CDR1 and CDR2: SQVTM, ANQGSEA. CDR3 amino acids: CSVQTGYNEQFF. The CDR3 DNA sequence: TGCAGCGTGCAGACAGGATACAATGAGCAGTTCTTC.

The chain is built from TRBV18 and TRBJ2-7, with 8 bases aligning to TRBD1. Per the germline V gene, CDR1 is KGHSH and CDR2 is LQKENI. The V segment lost 4 bases and the J segment 5 bases; nucleotides outside the gene matches: 7. The length of the CDR3 is 14 residues. The CDR3 region is CASSLQGAYHEQYF. The CDR3 DNA reads as TGTGCCAGCTCACTCCAGGGGGCTTATCACGAGCAGTACTTC.

This clonotype was observed at least ten times. CDR3 coding DNA: TGTGCCAGCAGTCTGGATCCGGGCCGTAAGAATGAAAAACTGTTTTTT. It is translated as CASSLDPGRKNEKLFF. V gene TRBV12-3 or TRBV12-4 combines with J gene TRBJ1-4; the D is unclear. This CDR3 contains 16 residues. V lost 5 bases to trimming and J lost 5 bases, with 18 bases between them.

This clonotype was found a few times. The J gene is TRBJ2-5, the V gene TRBV3-1, with D perhaps TRBD2 (6 bases). The CDR3 extends over 16 amino acids. Trimming took 1 base from V and 2 from J, leaving 14 bases between them. The germline gives CDR1 LGHDT, CDR2 YNNKEL (reference sequence). The CDR3 region is CASSQGRRGTQETQYF. The CDR3 DNA follows: TGTGCCAGCAGCCAAGGAAGGAGGGGAACGCAAGAGACCCAGTACTTC.

The CDR3 coding sequence is TGTGCCAGCAGTGCGACGGGAGGTGGAGGGCCCGAGACCCAGTACTTC. Translating gives CASSATGGGGPETQYF. The chain uses TRBV6-1 and TRBJ2-5, with 7 bases fitting TRBD2. J gave up 5 bases and V 4 bases, and 13 bases lay outside the gene matches. The CDR3 extends over 16 amino acids. Per the germline V gene, CDR1 is MNHNS and CDR2 is SASEGT.

Ten or more counts support this clonotype. The V gene is TRBV7-2, the J gene TRBJ2-1; D is possibly TRBD2 (6 bases). In germline, CDR1 is SGHTA, CDR2 FQGNSA. The CDR3 has 14 amino acids. Trimming removed 7 bases at V and 5 bases at J, with 15 bases between. CDR3 coding DNA: TGTGCCAGCACCATGGGACTTGAAAACAATGAGCAGTTCTTC. It is translated as CASTMGLENNEQFF.